In its sample, the clone carrying this T cell receptor beta chain was seen a few times. Its matching antigen is unknown. Data came from immunoSEQ multiplex PCR; TCRdb stores just in-frame clones and leaves some out. The profile shows 2 million to 2.5 million clones, roughly 93% of them singletons. This sample was included in a study of shared clonotypes between healthy human individuals. The CDR3 consists of 14 residues. Trimming removed 5 bases from V and 1 base from J, with 11 bases in between. Germline V gene data show CDR1 as MNHNY and CDR2 as SVGAGI (reference sequence). Points from the study as a whole: Between a handful of donors, naive CD4 clonotypes were shared at a level of roughly 5.5%. Enrolling few donors narrowed the genetic and exposure-history diversity that was represented. It was only blood that was sampled, and tissue repertoires likely differ. It was the non-shared clonotypes that had lower generation probabilities than clonotypes shared by all four donors.

Sequences were obtained from naive CD4+ T cells from PBMCs. The subset is: CD45RA+ positively selected. V and J are TRBV6-6 and TRBJ1-1, with D maybe TRBD1 (6 bases). This receptor was obtained from a young man in good health. Some clones in this sample may be carry-over from other donors' samples. The CDR3 DNA follows: TGTGCCAGCAGTCCCAGGGGCGGGAACACTGAAGCTTTCTTT. This encodes CASSPRGGNTEAFF.